Reported below is one TCR beta chain. Its antigen remains unknown. Germline CDR1 MNHEY, CDR2 SVGEGT. This CDR3 spans 16 amino acids. The germline V and J ends were trimmed by 5 bases and 0 bases, with 17 bases remaining between them. The sample is drawn from a study of blood T cells in healthy people across ages. General observations from the study: Naive CD4+ cell counts and diversity both ran higher in long-lived than in aged donors.

PCR was performed a second time for about 7 to 12 cycles using a sample-barcoded 5' primer and a J-beta primer mix. TCRdb reprocessed the 5' RACE reads via MiXCR and lists one record per CDR3 protein. The repertoire holds about 730,000 distinct CDR3 sequences, around 46% seen once, with more than 20% in the top ten. The sample consisted of blood. The TCR was taken from a woman aged 60-75 years in good health. The V call is TRBV6-2 or TRBV6-3, the J call TRBJ2-7; D gene unclear. The CDR3 DNA reads as TGTGCCAGCAGTCTGATGGAACAGCATAGCTCCTACGAGCAGTACTTC. Protein product: CASSLMEQHSSYEQYF.